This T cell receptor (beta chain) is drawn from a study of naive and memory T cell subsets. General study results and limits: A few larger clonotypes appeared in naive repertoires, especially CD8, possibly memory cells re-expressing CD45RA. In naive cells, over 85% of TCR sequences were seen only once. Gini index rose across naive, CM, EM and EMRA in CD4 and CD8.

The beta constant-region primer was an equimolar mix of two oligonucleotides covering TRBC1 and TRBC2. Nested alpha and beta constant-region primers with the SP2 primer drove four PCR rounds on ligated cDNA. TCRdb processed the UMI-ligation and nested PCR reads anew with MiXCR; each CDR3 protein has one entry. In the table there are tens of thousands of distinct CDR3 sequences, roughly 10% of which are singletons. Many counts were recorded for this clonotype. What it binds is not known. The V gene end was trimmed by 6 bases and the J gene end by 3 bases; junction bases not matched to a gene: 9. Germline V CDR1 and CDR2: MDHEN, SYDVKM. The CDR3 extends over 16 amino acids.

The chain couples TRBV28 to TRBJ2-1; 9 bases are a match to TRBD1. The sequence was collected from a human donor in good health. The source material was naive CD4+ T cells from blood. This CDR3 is CASSTTGGPRYNEQFF. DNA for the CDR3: TGTGCCAGCAGCACGACAGGGGGGCCCCGCTACAATGAGCAGTTCTTC.